The sequence of this TCR beta chain was determined in a study of blood T cell repertoires in COVID-19. CDR3 length: 15 amino acids. J gave up 8 bases and V 4 bases, and 8 bases lay outside the gene matches. The germline gives CDR1 SGHTS, CDR2 YDEGEE. Method: immunoSEQ multiplex PCR; TCRdb's copy keeps in-frame clones and lacks some. This table has under 150,000 clones, 81% appearing once. This receptor was taken from a woman aged 55-70 years with active or convalescent COVID-19. The specimen was peripheral blood. This chain links TRBV5-8 with TRBJ1-4; 10 positions agree with TRBD1. Written as DNA, the CDR3 is TGTGCCAGCAGCCCATGGACAGGGGGGCGCGAAAAACTGTTTTTT. It specifies CASSPWTGGREKLFF.